The clone carrying this T cell receptor beta chain was counted ten times or more. One entry per CDR3 protein results from TCRdb running MiXCR on the 5' RACE reads. The table includes almost 45,000 distinct CDR3 sequences, approximately 7% detected once. The data were obtained in a study of T-cell memory formation after mild COVID-19. V lost 6 bases to trimming and J lost 5 bases, with 7 bases between them. Looked up from germline, CDR1 is KGHSH and CDR2 is LQKENI. The CDR3 is made up of 12 amino acids. This chain joins TRBV18 and TRBJ2-2, with D uncertain. The sequence derives from an adult who had mild COVID-19 (a few samples of this study predate the infection). Cell type and time point are not known. The sequencing input was PBMCs or a T cell subset sorted from them (not recorded which). CDR3 in DNA: TGTGCCAGCTCGTCCTATACCGGGGAGCTGTTTTTT. Residues: CASSSYTGELFF.